The 20 T cell receptor beta chains below all came from one sample that was sequenced in a study of cytomegalovirus exposure and HLA in healthy donors. The PCR contained 60 Vbeta and 13 Jbeta primers. Some clones are missing from TCRdb's copy, which holds only in-frame ones; the method was immunoSEQ multiplex PCR. The sample comprises about 170,000 clones, about four fifths of which are singletons, and approximately 2.4% rests with the top ten. The sequenced sample was PBMCs. Source of these receptors: a woman between 50 and 59 years old in good health and CMV-seronegative.

The chain uses TRBV5-1 and TRBJ2-7, with a possible D match to TRBD1 (5 bases). The CDR3 is made up of 13 amino acids. Germline CDR1 and CDR2: SGHRS and YFSETQ. V was pared by 6 bases and J by 6 bases, with 16 bases between. CDR3 sequence (DNA): TGCGCCAGCATCAGGGAAACCGGCGGCGAGCAGTACTTC. Encoded protein: CASIRETGGEQYF.

The chain combines TRBV7-2 with TRBJ2-3, with TRBD2 identical over 8 bases. The germline V gene has CDR1 SGHTA and CDR2 FQGNSA. V gave up 3 bases and J gave up 1 base; unmatched junction bases: 3. The CDR3 has 15 residues. The CDR3, as DNA: TGTGCCAGCAGCTTGGGGCGGGAGGGCACAGATACGCAGTATTTT. This encodes CASSLGREGTDTQYF.

The gene calls are TRBV28 and TRBJ1-2; 7 nucleotides agree with TRBD1. The CDR3 sequence is 13 residues long. V dropped 6 bases and J dropped 5; count of bases not matched to a gene: 6. Germline V gene data show CDR1 as MDHEN and CDR2 as SYDVKM. The CDR3 nucleotides read TGTGCCAGCAGCAAAGCAGGGGGATATGGCTACACCTTC. Translated: CASSKAGGYGYTF.

The V call is TRBV6-1, the J call TRBJ1-3; weak D call: TRBD1 (6 bases). V was clipped by 2 bases and J by 2 bases, with 10 bases between them. The CDR3 consists of 15 residues. Germline V gives CDR1 MNHNS, CDR2 SASEGT. The CDR3 spells CASSERKGAGNTIYF. CDR3 nucleotides: TGTGCCAGCAGTGAAAGAAAGGGGGCTGGAAACACCATATATTTT.

The V call is TRBV19, the J call TRBJ1-5; tentatively, D is TRBD1 (6 bases). CDR1 is LNHDA, CDR2 SQIVND, per germline (reference sequence). V dropped 3 bases and J dropped 1 base, with 13 bases sitting between them. The CDR3 totals 16 residues. The CDR3 here is CASSMGAGFSNQPQHF. DNA for the CDR3: TGTGCCAGTAGTATGGGGGCAGGGTTCAGCAATCAGCCCCAGCATTTT.

This clone was counted a single time. The J gene is TRBJ2-1, the V gene TRBV7-2, with 8 bases lining up with TRBD2. This CDR3 contains 16 residues. The germline V gene encodes CDR1 SGHTA and CDR2 FQGNSA. Trimming took 5 bases from V and 0 from J; bases not matched to a gene: 6. The CDR3 DNA is TGTGCCAGCAGCACCCCAAGCGGGAGCTCCTACAATGAGCAGTTCTTC. Translated: CASSTPSGSSYNEQFF.

The chain carries TRBV5-4 and TRBJ1-3; D is possibly TRBD1 (6 bases). The CDR3 totals 16 residues. Looked up from germline, CDR1 is SGHNT and CDR2 is YYREEE (reference sequence). Between the trimmed V and J ends, which lost 0 bases and 4 bases, there was a span of 14 bases. This CDR3 is CASSLAGQGQGNTIYF. The CDR3 DNA sequence: TGTGCCAGCAGCTTGGCCGGGCAGGGGCAAGGAAACACCATATATTTT.

The gene calls are TRBV28 and TRBJ1-3, with D perhaps matching TRBD1 (6 bases). V gave up 10 bases and J gave up 0 bases, with 22 bases separating them. Germline lookup yields CDR1 MDHEN and CDR2 SYDVKM. CDR3 size: 17 residues. The DNA for the CDR3 is TGTGCCACCTACGATCAAGGACAGCTAAACTCTGGAAACACCATATATTTT. Its translation is CATYDQGQLNSGNTIYF.

CDR3 sequence: CASSAERGASYNEQFF. In DNA form, the CDR3 reads TGCGCCAGCAGCGCGGAGCGGGGGGCATCCTACAATGAGCAGTTCTTC. The chain is built from TRBV4-3 and TRBJ2-1, with TRBD2 matching over 9 bases. From germline, CDR1 is LGHNA and CDR2 YSLEER. The CDR3 loop spans 16 amino acids. V dropped 5 bases and J dropped 1; count of bases not matched to a gene: 6.

Points on this clone: At one of its ends the junction is not consistent with the germline gene, which may arise from a read error. V is TRBV7-9 and J is TRBJ1-5, with 10 bases lining up with TRBD1. The CDR3 covers 15 residues. Germline V gene sequence: CDR1 SEHNR, CDR2 FQNEAQ (reference sequence). DNA of the CDR3: TGTTCCAGCAGCAGACTCGGACAGGGGGACCAGCCCCAGCATTTT. As protein: CSSSRLGQGDQPQHF.

The CDR3 DNA reads as TGTGCCAGTCGCGGGGGGTTAAGCACAGATACGCAGTATTTT. As protein: CASRGGLSTDTQYF. The V gene is TRBV6-5, the J gene TRBJ2-3; 8 bases line up with TRBD2. The CDR3 extends over 14 amino acids. Per germline, CDR1 MNHEY and CDR2 SVGAGI. With 9 bases clipped from V and 0 bases from J, the junction kept 5 bases outside the gene matches.

The chain recombines TRBV28 with TRBJ1-2; maybe TRBD1 (5 bases). The CDR3 runs to 13 residues. The germline V and J ends were trimmed by 5 bases and 3 bases, with 10 bases remaining between them. CDR1 is MDHEN, CDR2 SYDVKM, per germline. The CDR3 is CASSHDSYYGYTF. In DNA form, the CDR3 reads TGTGCCAGCAGTCATGACAGCTACTATGGCTACACCTTC.

The genes are TRBV11-3 and TRBJ2-3, with D perhaps TRBD1 (5 bases). V lost 6 bases, J lost 0 bases, and 7 bases lay in between. The germline V gene encodes CDR1 SGHNT and CDR2 YENEEA. This CDR3 contains 13 residues. CDR3 region: CASSDRSTDTQYF. In nucleotides, the CDR3 is TGTGCCAGCAGTGACAGAAGCACAGATACGCAGTATTTT. Complete variable domain (other parts from reference TRBV11-3 and TRBJ2-3): EAGVVQSPRYKIIEKKQPVAFWCNPISGHNTLYWYLQNLGQGPELLIRYENEEAVDDSQLPKDRFSAERLKGVDSTLKIQPAELGDSAVYLCASSDRSTDTQYFGPGTRLTVL.

The chain uses TRBV10-2 and TRBJ1-6; no firm D call. The germline V gene has CDR1 WSHSY and CDR2 SAAADI. Trimming shortened V by 4 bases and J by 5 bases, and 6 bases separated the two germline ends. This CDR3 spans 13 amino acids. The CDR3 sequence is CASSAGDNSPLHF. As DNA, the CDR3 is TGCGCCAGCAGTGCGGGAGATAATTCACCCCTCCACTTT.

The chain uses TRBV18 and TRBJ2-3; D might be TRBD2 (5 bases). V lost 2 bases, J lost 4 bases, and 10 bases lay in between. CDR1 is KGHSH and CDR2 is LQKENI in the germline V gene. The CDR3 runs to 14 residues. As DNA, the CDR3 is TGTGCCAGCTCACCATCTCCGGAGGCAGATACGCAGTATTTT. Translation: CASSPSPEADTQYF.

This chain uses TRBV6-1 with TRBJ1-5; D possibly corresponds to TRBD1 (6 bases). Trimming pared 10 bases from V and 12 bases from J, leaving 25 bases between. The CDR3 extends over 14 amino acids. Germline lookup yields CDR1 MNHNS and CDR2 SASEGT. The CDR3 region is CATNNKAGATNQHF. For the CDR3, the DNA is TGTGCCACCAATAACAAAGCGGGGGCCACCAACCAGCATTTT.

This chain connects TRBV19 to TRBJ1-3; a possible D gene is TRBD1 (6 bases). Germline V lookup: CDR1 LNHDA, CDR2 SQIVND (reference sequence). Trimming took 10 bases from V and 4 from J, leaving 26 bases between them. There are 17 residues in the CDR3. As DNA, the CDR3 is TGTGCCACCAAAGCGGGGGGCCCAAATCCGTACGGAAACACCATATATTTT. It translates to CATKAGGPNPYGNTIYF.

This clone has more than one count but fewer than ten. This sequence joins TRBV30 and TRBJ2-7; D is undetermined. The CDR3 totals 11 residues. Germline CDR1 GTSNPN, CDR2 SVGIG (reference sequence). V dropped 7 bases and J dropped 4 bases, with 11 bases sitting between them. The CDR3 DNA is TGTGCCTACCGGTTAGAGTACGAGCAGTACTTC. As protein: CAYRLEYEQYF.

The rearrangement joins TRBV25-1 to TRBJ2-2, with D possibly TRBD1 on 5 matching bases. Germline loops: CDR1 MGHDK, CDR2 SYGVNS. CDR3 length: 16 residues. CDR3 residues: CANTRLRQMNTGELFF. CDR3 bases: TGTGCTAACACACGCCTTCGACAGATGAACACCGGGGAGCTGTTTTTT. Filled out from reference TRBV25-1 and TRBJ2-2, the complete variable domain reads EADIYQTPRYLVIGTGKKITLECSQTMGHDKMYWYQQDPGMELHLIHYSYGVNSTEKGDLSSESTVSRIRTEHFPLTLESARPSHTSQYLCANTRLRQMNTGELFFGEGSRLTVL.

The chain carries TRBV10-2 and TRBJ1-1, with 7 bases that match TRBD1. The V gene's germline CDR1 is WSHSY and CDR2 SAAADI. The CDR3 is 13 residues long. V was clipped by 6 bases and J by 7 bases; unmatched bases: 8. The CDR3 loop reads CASSDNRGSEAFF. The CDR3 DNA reads TGCGCCAGCAGCGACAACAGGGGCAGTGAAGCTTTCTTT.